The 7 T cell receptor beta chains presented below share a single source sample, sequenced in a study of cytomegalovirus exposure and HLA in healthy donors. PCR amplification relied on 60 Vbeta primers (plus 13 Jbeta primers). The repertoire was sequenced with immunoSEQ multiplex PCR; TCRdb's copy has only in-frame clones and lacks some. The sample yields around 150,000 clones, about four fifths seen once. Input material: PBMCs. The receptors here all came from a man aged 25 to 40 in good health and CMV-seronegative.

CDR3 nucleotides: TGTGCCAGCTCACCCGACAGTCGGAATGGCTACACCTTC. Amino acid sequence: CASSPDSRNGYTF. The rearrangement uses TRBV18 and TRBJ1-2, with TRBD1 as a possible D gene (5 bases). In germline, CDR1 is KGHSH, CDR2 LQKENI. The CDR3 length is 13 residues. Trimming pared 3 bases from V and 6 bases from J, leaving 11 bases between.

The chain uses TRBV28 and TRBJ2-1; D might be TRBD1 (5 bases). Trimming pared 2 bases from V and 2 bases from J, leaving 13 bases between. CDR3 size: 16 residues. Germline V gene lookup returns CDR1 MDHEN and CDR2 SYDVKM. The CDR3 nucleotides read TGTGCCAGCAGTTTAATGCAGGGAAGGACCTACAATGAGCAGTTCTTC. It specifies CASSLMQGRTYNEQFF.

V usage is TRBV5-1 and J usage is TRBJ2-1; 11 bases agree with TRBD2. CDR1 SGHRS and CDR2 YFSETQ come from the germline V gene. The CDR3 has 15 amino acids. Losses at the gene ends were 4 bases for V and 4 bases for J; bases not matched to a gene: 4. CDR3 DNA sequence: TGCGCCAGCAGCGAGGGACTAGCGGAATACAATGAGCAGTTCTTC. It codes for CASSEGLAEYNEQFF.

A few counts support this clone. V and J are TRBV5-4 and TRBJ2-1; 7 bases fit TRBD1. In germline, CDR1 is SGHNT, CDR2 YYREEE (reference sequence). There are 14 residues in the CDR3. The V gene end was trimmed by 0 bases and the J gene end by 5 bases; junction bases not matched to a gene: 2. CDR3 nucleotides: TGTGCCAGCAGCTTGGGACAGGGCCACAATGAGCAGTTCTTC. Translating it yields CASSLGQGHNEQFF.

About this clone: Other nucleotide sequences from this sample produce the same CDR3. The rearrangement links TRBV7-9 to TRBJ2-7; D is perhaps TRBD2 (5 bases). The CDR3 loop spans 13 amino acids. Trimming pared 0 bases from V and 4 bases from J, leaving 7 bases between. Germline V gene sequence: CDR1 SEHNR, CDR2 FQNEAQ (reference sequence). CDR3 sequence: CASSLAGGYEQYF. DNA of the CDR3: TGTGCCAGCAGCTTAGCCGGCGGGTACGAGCAGTACTTC.

This clone appeared a single time. V usage is TRBV29-1 and J usage is TRBJ2-1; 9 nucleotides line up with TRBD2. The germline V gene encodes CDR1 SQVTM and CDR2 ANQGSEA. The CDR3 runs to 16 residues. Trimming at V came to 4 bases and at J to 5 bases, leaving 12 bases not matched to a gene. CDR3 DNA sequence: TGCAGCGTTGTCGGGGTAGCGGGAGCGAGGGACAATGAGCAGTTCTTC. Protein sequence: CSVVGVAGARDNEQFF.

The V and J genes are TRBV4-1 and TRBJ2-7, with 10 bases fitting TRBD1. The CDR3 has 14 amino acids. The V and J ends lost 2 bases and 3 bases, in that order; junction bases with no gene match: 1. The germline gives CDR1 MGHRA, CDR2 YSYEKL. The CDR3 DNA sequence: TGCGCCAGCAGCCAACGGACAGGGGGCTACGAGCAGTACTTC. Translating it yields CASSQRTGGYEQYF.